Shown below are 8 T cell receptor beta chains from a single sample sequenced in a study of blood T cell repertoires in COVID-19. Using immunoSEQ multiplex PCR, the repertoire was profiled, and TCRdb retains in-frame clones only, with some absent. The table records approximately 280,000 clones, roughly 90% of them present only once. The specimen was PBMCs or T cells enriched from blood (not recorded which). Receptors originate from a woman in her sixties who had recovered from COVID-19.

The CDR3 DNA reads as TGTGCCAGTAGTACCCCAGGGGCCCGGGAGCTGTTTTTT. It encodes CASSTPGARELFF. V gene TRBV19 combines with J gene TRBJ2-2, with a weak D call TRBD1 (6 bases). The V gene lost 4 bases and the J gene lost 9 bases, with 12 bases spanning the gap. CDR3 length: 13 amino acids. Germline CDR1 LNHDA, CDR2 SQIVND (reference sequence).

V gene TRBV21-1 combines with J gene TRBJ1-5; the table's TRBD1 call for D was not verified on the DNA. TRBV21-1 is marked as a pseudogene. This CDR3 has 13 residues. CDR3 sequence (DNA): TGCCCGAGAGAATCGACAGGCAATCAGCCCCAGCATTTT. Translating it yields CPRESTGNQPQHF.

This chain connects TRBV6-5 to TRBJ2-7, with 7 bases lining up with TRBD1. This CDR3 comprises 14 residues. The germline gives CDR1 MNHEY, CDR2 SVGAGI. V was pared by 2 bases and J by 7 bases, with 8 bases of the junction left unmatched. The CDR3 DNA follows: TGTGCCAGCAGTTACGGGACAGTCACCGGAGAGCAGTACTTC. This gives the protein CASSYGTVTGEQYF.

The chain links TRBV28 to TRBJ1-4; 8 bases are a match to TRBD1. The V gene's germline CDR1 is MDHEN and CDR2 SYDVKM. The CDR3 loop spans 15 amino acids. The V and J ends lost 3 bases and 4 bases, in that order; junction bases with no gene match: 4. CDR3 residues: CASSFGGQGNEKLFF. The CDR3, as DNA: TGTGCCAGCAGTTTCGGAGGACAGGGTAATGAAAAACTGTTTTTT.

The chain uses TRBV18 and TRBJ1-5, with unresolved D. V lost 6 bases, J lost 0 bases, and 12 bases lay in between. The CDR3 contains 15 residues. Germline V gene lookup returns CDR1 KGHSH and CDR2 LQKENI. The CDR3 reads CASSLGTVSNQPQHF. CDR3 sequence (DNA): TGTGCCAGCTCTTTAGGTACAGTTAGCAATCAGCCCCAGCATTTT.

The rearrangement uses TRBV19 and TRBJ1-5; 7 bases align to TRBD1. Looked up from germline, CDR1 is LNHDA and CDR2 is SQIVND (reference sequence). Unmatched junction bases numbered 5, after V lost 9 bases and J lost 3 bases. This CDR3 is 13 amino acids long. CDR3 sequence reads: CASTDRANQPQHF. CDR3 coding DNA: TGTGCCAGCACCGACAGGGCCAATCAGCCCCAGCATTTT. The full variable domain, completed using reference TRBV19 and TRBJ1-5, is DGGITQSPKYLFRKEGQNVTLSCEQNLNHDAMYWYRQDPGQGLRLIYYSQIVNDFQKGDIAEGYSVSREKKESFPLTVTSAQKNPTAFYLCASTDRANQPQHFGDGTRLSIL.

The chain carries TRBV5-1 and TRBJ2-5; D is unclear. Germline V gene sequence: CDR1 SGHRS, CDR2 YFSETQ. The CDR3 spans 13 residues. Trimming cost V 1 base and J 0 bases, with 4 bases left between them. The DNA for the CDR3 is TGCGCCAGCAGCTTGCGGGACCAAGAGACCCAGTACTTC. It specifies CASSLRDQETQYF. The full variable domain, completed using reference TRBV5-1 and TRBJ2-5, is KAGVTQTPRYLIKTRGQQVTLSCSPISGHRSVSWYQQTPGQGLQFLFEYFSETQRNKGNFPGRFSGRQFSNSRSEMNVSTLELGDSALYLCASSLRDQETQYFGPGTRLLVL.

In DNA, the CDR3 is TGTGCCAGCTGGCCGGGACAGGGCATGAACTATGGCTACACCTTC. Residues: CASWPGQGMNYGYTF. The chain combines TRBV27 with TRBJ1-2, with 9 bases matching TRBD1. Germline V CDR1 and CDR2: MNHEY, SMNVEV (reference sequence). After removal of 8 bases from V and 2 bases from J, the junction contained 9 bases not matched to a gene. The CDR3 is 15 amino acids.